This T cell receptor (beta chain) was found in a study of blood T cell repertoires in COVID-19. About the study: From T cells, B-cell-depleted T cells, or PBMCs came the material, which was cDNA or gDNA.

Losses at the gene ends were 6 bases for V and 2 bases for J; bases not matched to a gene: 6. CDR1 is MNHEY and CDR2 is SVGAGI in the germline V gene. The CDR3 loop spans 15 amino acids. The authors' processing: Amplification with reference gene primers provided the estimates of nucleated cell counts. Repertoires were generated with immunoSEQ multiplex PCR, while TCRdb's copy carries only in-frame clones and drops some. The V and J calls and the clone size are those of that table, but D and trimming were determined from the DNA. The sample gives a few hundred thousand clones, approximately 88% of which show up once; around an eighth is in the top ten.

The clonotype was recovered from a woman aged 45-65 years with COVID-19, enrolled during active disease. The genes are TRBV6-5 and TRBJ1-5; 8 positions agree with TRBD1. What was sequenced was peripheral blood. CDR3 in DNA: TGTGCCAGCAGCTCCGGACAGGGCGGCAATCAGCCCCAGCATTTT. It yields the protein CASSSGQGGNQPQHF.